The sequence of this T cell receptor beta chain was determined in a study of blood T cell repertoires in COVID-19. As for the study in general: Both acute and convalescent COVID-19 samples were obtained from the United States, Italy and Spain. PBMCs, B-cell-depleted T cells, or T cells were the source of the cDNA or gDNA that made up the material.

Germline-derived CDR1 and CDR2 are SGHTA and FQGNSA. V lost 3 bases and J 6 bases, leaving 15 bases between the germline ends. This CDR3 region has 15 residues. In the authors' methods: It was from reference gene primer amplification that nucleated cell counts were estimated. Generated by immunoSEQ multiplex PCR, the TCRdb table keeps only in-frame clones and is missing some. Clone size and the V and J calls come from that table; the DNA yielded D and trimming. Among 150,000 to 200,000 clones listed, 88% were seen once. The receptor's source is a man aged 55 to 70 with acute or convalescent COVID-19. J is TRBJ2-1 and V is TRBV7-2; D is perhaps TRBD2 (5 bases). Sequencing was done on a sample of peripheral blood. The CDR3 sequence is CASSFGQLGGNEQFF. DNA of the CDR3: TGTGCCAGCAGCTTCGGGCAACTCGGAGGCAATGAGCAGTTCTTC.